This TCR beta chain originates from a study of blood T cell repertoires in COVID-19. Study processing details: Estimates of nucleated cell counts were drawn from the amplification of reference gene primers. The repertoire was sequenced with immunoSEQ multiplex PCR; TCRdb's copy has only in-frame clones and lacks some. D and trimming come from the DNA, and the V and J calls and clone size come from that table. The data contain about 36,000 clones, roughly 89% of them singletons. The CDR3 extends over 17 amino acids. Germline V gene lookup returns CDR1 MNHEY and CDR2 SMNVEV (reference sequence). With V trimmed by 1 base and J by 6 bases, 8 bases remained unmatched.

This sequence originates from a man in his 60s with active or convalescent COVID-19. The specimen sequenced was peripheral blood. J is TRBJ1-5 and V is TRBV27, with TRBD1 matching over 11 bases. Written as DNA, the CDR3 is TGTGCCAGCAGTTTATATAAGGGACAGGGGGAACGTCAGCCCCAGCATTTT. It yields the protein CASSLYKGQGERQPQHF.